This TCR beta chain was recorded in a study of blood T cell repertoires in COVID-19. V was clipped by 5 bases and J by 3 bases; unmatched bases: 3. This CDR3 is 16 amino acids long. Germline V gene lookup returns CDR1 SGHVS and CDR2 FNYEAQ. This table comes from immunoSEQ multiplex PCR, and its TCRdb copy is limited to in-frame clones, with some not included. The repertoire holds tens of thousands of clones, with 70% to 90% as singletons. This sequence joins TRBV7-6 and TRBJ2-3; 15 positions agree with TRBD2. Sequenced input: peripheral blood. This clonotype was sampled from a human donor in a cohort sampled during active COVID-19. The DNA for the CDR3 is TGTGCCAGCAGCGCCGGGACTAGCGGGAGGACAGATACGCAGTATTTT. It is translated as CASSAGTSGRTDTQYF.